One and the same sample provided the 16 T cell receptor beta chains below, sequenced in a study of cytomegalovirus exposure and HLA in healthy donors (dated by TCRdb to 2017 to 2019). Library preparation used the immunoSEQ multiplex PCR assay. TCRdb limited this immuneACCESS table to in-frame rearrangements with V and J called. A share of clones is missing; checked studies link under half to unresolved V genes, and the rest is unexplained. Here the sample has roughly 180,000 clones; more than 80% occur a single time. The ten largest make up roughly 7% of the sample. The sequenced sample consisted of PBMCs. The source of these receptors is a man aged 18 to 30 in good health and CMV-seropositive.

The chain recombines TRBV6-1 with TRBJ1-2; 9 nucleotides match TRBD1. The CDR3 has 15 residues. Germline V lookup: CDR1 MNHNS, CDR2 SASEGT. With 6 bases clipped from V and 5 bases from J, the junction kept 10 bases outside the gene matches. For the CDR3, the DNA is TGTGCCAGCAGACCCACAGGGGGCATGGGGTATGGCTACACCTTC. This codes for CASRPTGGMGYGYTF.

CDR3 nucleotides: TGCGCCAGCAGCTTGGGGCAGGTTCGCGCGAACACCGGGGAGCTGTTTTTT. Translated, it gives CASSLGQVRANTGELFF. J is TRBJ2-2 and V is TRBV5-1; D not certain. The CDR3 length is 17 residues. CDR1 and CDR2 (germline): SGHRS, YFSETQ. V lost 0 bases and J 0 bases, leaving 12 bases between the germline ends.

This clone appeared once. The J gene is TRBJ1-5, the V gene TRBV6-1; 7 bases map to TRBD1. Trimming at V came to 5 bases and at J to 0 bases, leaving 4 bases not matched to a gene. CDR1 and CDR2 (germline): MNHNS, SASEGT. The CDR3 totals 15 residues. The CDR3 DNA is TGTGCCAGCAGTTCCGGGACAGATAGCAATCAGCCCCAGCATTTT. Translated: CASSSGTDSNQPQHF.

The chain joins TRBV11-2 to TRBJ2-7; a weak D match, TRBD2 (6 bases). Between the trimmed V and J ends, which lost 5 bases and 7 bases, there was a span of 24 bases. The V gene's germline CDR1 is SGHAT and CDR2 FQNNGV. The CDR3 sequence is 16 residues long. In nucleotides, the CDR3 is TGTGCCAGCAGCCCCCCGACTAGTTACCTACCTCGGGAGCAGTACTTC. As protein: CASSPPTSYLPREQYF. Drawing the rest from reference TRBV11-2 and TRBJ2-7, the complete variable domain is EAGVAQSPRYKIIEKRQSVAFWCNPISGHATLYWYQQILGQGPKLLIQFQNNGVVDDSQLPKDRFSAERLKGVDSTLKIQPAKLEDSAVYLCASSPPTSYLPREQYFGPGTRLTVT.

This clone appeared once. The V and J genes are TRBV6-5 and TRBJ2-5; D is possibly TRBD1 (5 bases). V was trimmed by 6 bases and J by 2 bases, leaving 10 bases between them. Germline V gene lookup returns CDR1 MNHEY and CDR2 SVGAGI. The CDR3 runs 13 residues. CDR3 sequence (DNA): TGTGCCAGCAGGGTACCAGGGCAAGAGACCCAGTACTTC. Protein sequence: CASRVPGQETQYF.

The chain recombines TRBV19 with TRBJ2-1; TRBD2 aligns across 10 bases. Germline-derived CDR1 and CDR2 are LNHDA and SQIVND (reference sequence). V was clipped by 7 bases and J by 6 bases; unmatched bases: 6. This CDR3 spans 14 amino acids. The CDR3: CASIKREGINEQFF. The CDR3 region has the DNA TGTGCCAGTATAAAGCGGGAGGGCATCAATGAGCAGTTCTTC.

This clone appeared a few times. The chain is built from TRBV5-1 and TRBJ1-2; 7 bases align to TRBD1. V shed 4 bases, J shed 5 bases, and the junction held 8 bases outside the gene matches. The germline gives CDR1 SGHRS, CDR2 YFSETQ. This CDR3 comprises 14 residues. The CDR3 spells CASSDDRAVYGYTF. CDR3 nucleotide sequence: TGCGCCAGCAGCGATGACAGGGCTGTATATGGCTACACCTTC.

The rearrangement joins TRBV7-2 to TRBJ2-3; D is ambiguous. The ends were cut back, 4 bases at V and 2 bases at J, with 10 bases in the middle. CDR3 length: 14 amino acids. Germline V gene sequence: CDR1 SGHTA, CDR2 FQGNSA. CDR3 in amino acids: CASSSMIHTDTQYF. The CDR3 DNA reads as TGTGCCAGCAGCTCAATGATACACACAGATACGCAGTATTTT.

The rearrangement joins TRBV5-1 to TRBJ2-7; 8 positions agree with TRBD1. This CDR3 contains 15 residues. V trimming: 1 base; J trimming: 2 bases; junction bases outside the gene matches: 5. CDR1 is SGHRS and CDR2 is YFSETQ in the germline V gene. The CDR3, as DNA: TGCGCCAGCAGCTTGTCAGGGGGCAGAACCTACGAGCAGTACTTC. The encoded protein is CASSLSGGRTYEQYF.

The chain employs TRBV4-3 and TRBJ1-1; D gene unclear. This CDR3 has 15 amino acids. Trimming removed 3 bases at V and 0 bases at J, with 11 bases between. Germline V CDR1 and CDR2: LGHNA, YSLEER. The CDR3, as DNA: TGCGCCAGCAGCCAGCGTCTTACCCTGAACACTGAAGCTTTCTTT. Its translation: CASSQRLTLNTEAFF.

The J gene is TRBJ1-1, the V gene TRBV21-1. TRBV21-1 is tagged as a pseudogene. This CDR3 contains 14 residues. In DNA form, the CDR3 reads TGTGCCAGCAGCCCCCGGACGGGGGAGACTGAAGCTTTCTTT. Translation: CASSPRTGETEAFF.

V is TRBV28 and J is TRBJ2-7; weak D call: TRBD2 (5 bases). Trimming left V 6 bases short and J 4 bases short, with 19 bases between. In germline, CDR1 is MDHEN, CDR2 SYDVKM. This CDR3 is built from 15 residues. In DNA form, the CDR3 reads TGTGCCAGCAGCTTGCCTGCATCGTCGGGGTACGAGCAGTACTTC. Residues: CASSLPASSGYEQYF.

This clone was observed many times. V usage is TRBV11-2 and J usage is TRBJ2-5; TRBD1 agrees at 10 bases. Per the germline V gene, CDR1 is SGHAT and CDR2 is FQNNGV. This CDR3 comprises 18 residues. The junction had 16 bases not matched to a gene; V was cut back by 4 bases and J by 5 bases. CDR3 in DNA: TGTGCCAGCAGCTCCTTTCCAAGACGACAGGGGGCTGGGGAGACCCAGTACTTC. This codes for CASSSFPRRQGAGETQYF.

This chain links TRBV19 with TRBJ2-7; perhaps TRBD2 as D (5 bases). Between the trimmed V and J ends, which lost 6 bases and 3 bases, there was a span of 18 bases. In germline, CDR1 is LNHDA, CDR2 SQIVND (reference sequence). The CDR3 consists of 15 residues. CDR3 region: CASRGPGNRGYEQYF. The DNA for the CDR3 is TGTGCCAGTAGGGGTCCCGGGAACAGAGGCTACGAGCAGTACTTC.

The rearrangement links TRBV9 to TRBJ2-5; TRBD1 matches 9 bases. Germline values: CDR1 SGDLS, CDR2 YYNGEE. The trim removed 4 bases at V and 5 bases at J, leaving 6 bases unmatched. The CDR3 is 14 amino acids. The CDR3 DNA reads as TGTGCCAGCAGCTCACAGGGGGCTGCGGAGACCCAGTACTTC. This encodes CASSSQGAAETQYF.

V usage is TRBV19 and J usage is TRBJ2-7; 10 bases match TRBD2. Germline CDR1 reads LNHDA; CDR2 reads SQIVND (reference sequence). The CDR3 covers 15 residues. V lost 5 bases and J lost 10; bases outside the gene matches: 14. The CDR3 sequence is CASSPPGTSVNRQYF. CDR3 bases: TGTGCCAGTAGTCCCCCCGGGACTAGCGTAAACCGTCAGTACTTC. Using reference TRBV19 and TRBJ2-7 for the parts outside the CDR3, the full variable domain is DGGITQSPKYLFRKEGQNVTLSCEQNLNHDAMYWYRQDPGQGLRLIYYSQIVNDFQKGDIAEGYSVSREKKESFPLTVTSAQKNPTAFYLCASSPPGTSVNRQYFGPGTRLTVT.